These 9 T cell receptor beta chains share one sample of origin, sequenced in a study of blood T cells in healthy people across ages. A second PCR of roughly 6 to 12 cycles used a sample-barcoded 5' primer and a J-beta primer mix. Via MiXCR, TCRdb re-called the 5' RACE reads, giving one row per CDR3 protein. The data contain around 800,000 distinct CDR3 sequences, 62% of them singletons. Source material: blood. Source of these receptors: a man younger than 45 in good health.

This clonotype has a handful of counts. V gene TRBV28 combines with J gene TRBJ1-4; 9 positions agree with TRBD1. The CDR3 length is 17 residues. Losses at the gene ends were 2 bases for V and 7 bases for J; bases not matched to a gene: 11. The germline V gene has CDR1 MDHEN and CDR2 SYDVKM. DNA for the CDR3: TGTGCCAGCAGTTTAACAGGGGGCGCTTTGGTATTTGAAAAACTGTTTTTT. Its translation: CASSLTGGALVFEKLFF.

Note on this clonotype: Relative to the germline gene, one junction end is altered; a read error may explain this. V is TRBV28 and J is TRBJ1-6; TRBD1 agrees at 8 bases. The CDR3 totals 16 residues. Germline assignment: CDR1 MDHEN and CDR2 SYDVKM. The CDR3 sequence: CASSPPQGASLSPPHF. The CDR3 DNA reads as TGTGCCAGCAGTCCCCCCCAGGGGGCGAGTTTATCACCCCCCCACTTT.

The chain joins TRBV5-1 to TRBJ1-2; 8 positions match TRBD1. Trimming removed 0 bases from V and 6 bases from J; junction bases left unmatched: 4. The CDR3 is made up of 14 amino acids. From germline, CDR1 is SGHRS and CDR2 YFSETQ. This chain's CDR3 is CASSLAPGGNGYTF. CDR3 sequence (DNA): TGCGCCAGCAGCTTGGCCCCAGGGGGCAATGGCTACACCTTC.

The CDR3 region has the DNA TGTGCCAGCAGCCAAGGAGGTATCAGGCAGCCCCAGCATTTT. This codes for CASSQGGIRQPQHF. The chain links TRBV3-1 to TRBJ1-5; D not certain. There are 14 residues in the CDR3. Per the germline V gene, CDR1 is LGHDT and CDR2 is YNNKEL (reference sequence). Trimming left V 1 base short and J 7 bases short, with 11 bases between.

This CDR3 reads CASSLEQIKETQYF. In nucleotides, the CDR3 is TGTGCCAGCAGCTTGGAACAGATTAAAGAGACCCAGTACTTC. This chain links TRBV5-6 with TRBJ2-5; no reliable D call. The germline V and J ends were trimmed by 0 bases and 3 bases, with 9 bases remaining between them. This CDR3 contains 14 residues. Germline V gene sequence: CDR1 SGHDT, CDR2 YYEEEE.

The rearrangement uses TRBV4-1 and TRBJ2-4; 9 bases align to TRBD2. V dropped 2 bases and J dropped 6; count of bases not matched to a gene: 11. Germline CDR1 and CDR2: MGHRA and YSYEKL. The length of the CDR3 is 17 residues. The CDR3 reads CASSQPSRGGLGNIQYF. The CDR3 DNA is TGCGCCAGCAGCCAACCGTCGCGGGGGGGCCTCGGAAACATTCAGTACTTC.

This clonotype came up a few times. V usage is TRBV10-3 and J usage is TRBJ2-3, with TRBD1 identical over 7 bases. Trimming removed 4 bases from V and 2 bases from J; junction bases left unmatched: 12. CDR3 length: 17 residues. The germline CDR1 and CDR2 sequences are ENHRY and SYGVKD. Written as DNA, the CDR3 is TGTGCCATCAGTGCGGGGACAGAGATGTCTGACACAGATACGCAGTATTTT. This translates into CAISAGTEMSDTDTQYF.

CDR3 coding DNA: TGTGCCAGCAGCGTCCAGGGACGGAGGGTCCAAGAGACCCAGTACTTC. Its translation: CASSVQGRRVQETQYF. The chain has TRBV7-2 and TRBJ2-5; the D gene is possibly TRBD2 (6 bases). V shed 5 bases and J shed 1 base, with 17 bases lying between them. Germline-derived CDR1 and CDR2 are SGHTA and FQGNSA. This CDR3 has 16 amino acids.

CDR3 protein: CSVGPGQGASEQFF. Here the CDR3 DNA reads TGCAGCGTAGGACCGGGACAGGGGGCAAGTGAGCAGTTCTTC. V usage is TRBV29-1 and J usage is TRBJ2-1; 12 bases align to TRBD1. The CDR3 runs to 14 residues. The germline gives CDR1 SQVTM, CDR2 ANQGSEA. Losses at the gene ends were 6 bases for V and 9 bases for J; bases not matched to a gene: 9.